This is a list of T cell receptor beta chains from one sample in a study of CD8 T cells in ankylosing spondylitis. Each CDR3 protein is one row after TCRdb ran MiXCR on the 5' RACE reads. There are about 260,000 distinct CDR3 sequences in the sample; 24% occur only once, and roughly 0.6% lies in the top ten. Input material: blood, either unsorted or a sorted T cell fraction (not recorded which). These receptors were taken from a male donor with ankylosing spondylitis or in good health (not recorded which). CDR3s include the opening cysteine and the closing phenylalanine or tryptophan. D genes are given only for firm matches. Not all rows give a size; the values are once, few, many and, for expanded clones, a class.

J: TRBJ1-5
D: -
size: many
V: TRBV20-1
DNA: TGCAGTGCGCAGGCGGAGTGGCCCCAGCATTTT
CDR3: CSAQAEWPQHF

J: TRBJ2-1
D: TRBD2
size: once
V: TRBV5-5
DNA: TGTGCCAGCAGGAGACTAGCGGCCAATGAGCAGTTCTTC
CDR3: CASRRLAANEQFF

J: TRBJ1-1
D: TRBD1
size: few
V: TRBV6-2/TRBV6-3
DNA: TGTGCCAGCAGTTACCCCCAGGGGGGCCAAGCTTGGAACACTGAAGCTTTCTTT
CDR3: CASSYPQGGQAWNTEAFF

J: TRBJ1-2
D: -
size: many
V: TRBV2
DNA: TGTGCCAGCAGGGCGGACGCCCGGGCGGTTGGCTACACCTTC
CDR3: CASRADARAVGYTF

J: TRBJ1-4
D: -
size: -
V: TRBV20-1
DNA: TGCAGTGCCGAGATCACCCTCGGGGAAAAACTGTTTTTT
CDR3: CSAEITLGEKLFF

J: TRBJ2-6
D: -
size: many
V: TRBV5-1
DNA: TGCGCCAGCAGCTTGGTAGTGGCCAACGTCCTGACTTTC
CDR3: CASSLVVANVLTF

J: TRBJ2-1
D: -
size: -
V: TRBV5-5
DNA: TGTGCCAGCAGCGCGGCAGGGAGGTATGAGCAGTTCTTC
CDR3: CASSAAGRYEQFF

J: TRBJ2-1
D: TRBD1
size: many
V: TRBV10-3
DNA: TGTGCCATCAGTTGGGACAGCTCCTACAATGAGCAGTTCTTC
CDR3: CAISWDSSYNEQFF

J: TRBJ1-4
D: -
size: many
V: TRBV29-1
DNA: TGCAGCGTTGGATTGAGGGGAAGTCGTGAAAAACTGTTTTTT
CDR3: CSVGLRGSREKLFF

J: TRBJ2-7
D: TRBD1
size: many
V: TRBV6-1
DNA: TGTGCCACCCGGACAGGTATGACCTACGAGCAGTACTTC
CDR3: CATRTGMTYEQYF

J: TRBJ2-3
D: -
size: -
V: TRBV12-3/TRBV12-4
DNA: TGTGCCAGCAGTTTTGGGACTTCTCCCACTTTTGCAGATACGCAGTATTTT
CDR3: CASSFGTSPTFADTQYF

J: TRBJ2-1
D: TRBD1
size: few
V: TRBV20-1
DNA: TGCAGTGCTAGAGCCACAGGGGGGTTCGAAAAGTTCTTC
CDR3: CSARATGGFEKFF

J: TRBJ2-7
D: -
size: -
V: TRBV6-5
DNA: TGTGCCAGCAGTTACTCCTACAGCAAAGTGGGGGAGCAGTACTTC
CDR3: CASSYSYSKVGEQYF

J: TRBJ2-7
D: -
size: -
V: TRBV28
DNA: TGTGCCAGCAGTTCAGGTGGGGAAGGGGAGCAGTACTTC
CDR3: CASSSGGEGEQYF

J: TRBJ2-4
D: TRBD1
size: many
V: TRBV12-3/TRBV12-4
DNA: TGTGCCAGCAGTGCCCGACAGGGTAACATTCAGTACTTC
CDR3: CASSARQGNIQYF

J: TRBJ2-7
D: -
size: many
V: TRBV20-1
DNA: TGCAGTGCTAAGATGGGAAGCTCCTACGAGCAGTACTTC
CDR3: CSAKMGSSYEQYF

J: TRBJ2-1
D: -
size: few
V: TRBV12-3/TRBV12-4
DNA: TGTGCCAGCAGTGCGGGGGCCCACTACAATGAGCAGTTCTTC
CDR3: CASSAGAHYNEQFF

J: TRBJ2-7
D: -
size: -
V: TRBV20-1
DNA: TGCAGTGCTATGCCGGGGGGCGGAACTTACGAGCAGTACTTC
CDR3: CSAMPGGGTYEQYF

J: TRBJ2-3
D: -
size: few
V: TRBV10-3
DNA: TGTGCCATCAGTGCCCAGGACTACCTCGGCACAGATACGCAGTATTTT
CDR3: CAISAQDYLGTDTQYF

J: TRBJ1-6
D: -
size: -
V: TRBV12-3/TRBV12-4
DNA: TGTGCCAGCACCATCCTAGGCCTAGGTTCACCCCTCCACTTT
CDR3: CASTILGLGSPLHF

J: TRBJ1-2
D: -
size: -
V: TRBV20-1
DNA: TGCAGTGCTAGAGAATCGAAGGGTATACTCTATGGCTACACCTTC
CDR3: CSARESKGILYGYTF

J: TRBJ1-1
D: -
size: many
V: TRBV11-2
DNA: TGTGCCAGCAGCTTAGGACGTGGACAGAGAAACACTGAAGCTTTCTTT
CDR3: CASSLGRGQRNTEAFF

J: TRBJ2-1
D: TRBD2
size: few
V: TRBV6-1
DNA: TGTGCCAGCAATCGGGGGGGGGGCCTATACAATGAGCAGTTCTTC
CDR3: CASNRGGGLYNEQFF

J: TRBJ2-1
D: -
size: -
V: TRBV7-8
DNA: TGTGCCAGCAGAACAGGGCTAAACAATGAGCAGTTCTTC
CDR3: CASRTGLNNEQFF

J: TRBJ2-3
D: -
size: few
V: TRBV10-2
DNA: TGCGCCAGCAGCCTTTGGGGCGCGAGAGATACGCAGTATTTT
CDR3: CASSLWGARDTQYF

J: TRBJ2-3
D: -
size: -
V: TRBV18
DNA: TGTGCCAGCTCACCACGAGCACTAGGCACAGATACGCAGTATTTT
CDR3: CASSPRALGTDTQYF

J: TRBJ2-7
D: -
size: -
V: TRBV10-1
DNA: TGCGCCAGCAGTGAAAGTCTCGTTCGGTACGAGCAGTACTTC
CDR3: CASSESLVRYEQYF

J: TRBJ1-6
D: -
size: many
V: TRBV5-5
DNA: TGTGCCAGCAGCTTGGCCCACAGGGTGGGGTCACCCCTCCACTTT
CDR3: CASSLAHRVGSPLHF

J: TRBJ2-3
D: -
size: -
V: TRBV20-1
DNA: TGCAGTGCTAATATCTGGGGGGCCGTGGCAGATACGCAGTATTTT
CDR3: CSANIWGAVADTQYF

J: TRBJ2-5
D: -
size: -
V: TRBV20-1
DNA: TGCAGTGCTAGAGAATCGGTTAAGCAAGAGACCCAGTACTTC
CDR3: CSARESVKQETQYF

J: TRBJ2-3
D: TRBD2
size: -
V: TRBV12-3/TRBV12-4
DNA: TGTGCCAGCAGTTTGTGGACTAGCAACGCAGATACGCAGTATTTT
CDR3: CASSLWTSNADTQYF

J: TRBJ1-2
D: TRBD1
size: many
V: TRBV12-3/TRBV12-4
DNA: TGTGCCAGCACCGTTAAGGGGACAGCCTATGGCTACACCTTC
CDR3: CASTVKGTAYGYTF

J: TRBJ2-7
D: TRBD1
size: many
V: TRBV7-9
DNA: TGTGCCAGCAGGCCAGGGGGAATTAGTTCCTACGAGCAGTACTTC
CDR3: CASRPGGISSYEQYF

J: TRBJ1-5
D: -
size: -
V: TRBV12-3/TRBV12-4
DNA: TGTGCCAGCAGTTTAAGGAGAGGGCCCCAGCATTTT
CDR3: CASSLRRGPQHF

J: TRBJ2-3
D: TRBD2
size: many
V: TRBV10-3
DNA: TGTGCCATCAGAGGGGGGAGCGGGGGCCGAACAGATACGCAGTATTTT
CDR3: CAIRGGSGGRTDTQYF

J: TRBJ1-6
D: TRBD1
size: many
V: TRBV12-3/TRBV12-4
DNA: TGTGCCAGCAGCCCAAGTGGTAAGGGGGCTGAGGGTTCACCCCTCCACTTT
CDR3: CASSPSGKGAEGSPLHF